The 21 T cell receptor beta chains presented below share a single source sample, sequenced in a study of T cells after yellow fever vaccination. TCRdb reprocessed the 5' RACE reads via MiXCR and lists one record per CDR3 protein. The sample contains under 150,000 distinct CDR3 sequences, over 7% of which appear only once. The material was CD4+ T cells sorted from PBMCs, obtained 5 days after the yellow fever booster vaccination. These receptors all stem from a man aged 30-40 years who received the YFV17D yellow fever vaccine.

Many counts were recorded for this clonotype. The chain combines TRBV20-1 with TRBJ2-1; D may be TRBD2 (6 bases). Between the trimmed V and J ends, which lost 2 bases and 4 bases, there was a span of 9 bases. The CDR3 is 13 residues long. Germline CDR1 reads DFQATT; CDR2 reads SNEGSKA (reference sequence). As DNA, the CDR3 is TGCAGTGCTAGACTAGCGAGATACAATGAGCAGTTCTTC. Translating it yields CSARLARYNEQFF.

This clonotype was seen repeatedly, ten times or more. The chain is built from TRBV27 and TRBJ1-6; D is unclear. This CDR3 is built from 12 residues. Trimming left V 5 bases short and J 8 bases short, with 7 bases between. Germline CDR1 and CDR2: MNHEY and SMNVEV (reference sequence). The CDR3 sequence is CASSGRYSPLHF. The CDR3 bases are TGTGCCAGCAGTGGGAGGTATTCACCCCTCCACTTT.

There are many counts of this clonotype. Here the CDR3 DNA reads TGTGCCTGGAGTGTTCAGATGGGCGGGGAGCTGTTTTTT. Its translation is CAWSVQMGGELFF. The genes are TRBV30 and TRBJ2-2; D unclear. This CDR3 spans 13 amino acids. CDR1 GTSNPN and CDR2 SVGIG come from the germline V gene (reference sequence). Trimming cost V 0 bases and J 7 bases, with 9 bases left between them.

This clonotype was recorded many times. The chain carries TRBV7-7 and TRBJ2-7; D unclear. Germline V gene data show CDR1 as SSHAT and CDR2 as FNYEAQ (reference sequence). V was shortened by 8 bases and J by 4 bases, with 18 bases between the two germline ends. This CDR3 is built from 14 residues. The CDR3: CASEDRTLKYEQYF. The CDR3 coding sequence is TGTGCCAGCGAAGATAGAACTCTTAAGTACGAGCAGTACTTC.

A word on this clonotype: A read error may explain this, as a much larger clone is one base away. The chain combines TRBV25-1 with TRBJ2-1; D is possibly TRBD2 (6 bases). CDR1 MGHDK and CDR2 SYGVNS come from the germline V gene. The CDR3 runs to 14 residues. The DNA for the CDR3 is TGTGCCAGCAGAGAAAGGGACTCCTCCAATGAGCAGTTCTTC. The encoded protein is CASRERDSSNEQFF.

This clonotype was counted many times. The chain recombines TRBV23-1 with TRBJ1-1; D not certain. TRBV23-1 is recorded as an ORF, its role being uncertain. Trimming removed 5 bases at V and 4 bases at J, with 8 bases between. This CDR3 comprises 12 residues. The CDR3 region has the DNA TGCGCCAGCAGTTGGGGTGGCACTGAAGCTTTCTTT. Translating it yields CASSWGGTEAFF.

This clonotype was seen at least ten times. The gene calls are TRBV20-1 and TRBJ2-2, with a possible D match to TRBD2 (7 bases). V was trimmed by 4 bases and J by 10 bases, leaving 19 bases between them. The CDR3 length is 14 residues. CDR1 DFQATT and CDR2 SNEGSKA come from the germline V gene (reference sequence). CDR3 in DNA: TGCAGTGCTACTTTCGGGGGGCTCACTGCGGAGCTGTTTTTT. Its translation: CSATFGGLTAELFF.

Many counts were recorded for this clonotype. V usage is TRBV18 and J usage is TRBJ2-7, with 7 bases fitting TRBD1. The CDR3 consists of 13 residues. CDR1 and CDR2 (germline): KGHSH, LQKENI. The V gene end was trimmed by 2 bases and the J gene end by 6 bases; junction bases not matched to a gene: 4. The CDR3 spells CASSPSTGLEQYF. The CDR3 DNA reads TGTGCCAGCTCACCATCGACAGGGCTCGAGCAGTACTTC.

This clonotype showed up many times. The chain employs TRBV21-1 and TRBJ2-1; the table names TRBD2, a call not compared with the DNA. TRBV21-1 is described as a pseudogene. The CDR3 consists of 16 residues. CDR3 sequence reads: CASKVPAGGFGHEQFF. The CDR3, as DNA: TGTGCCAGCAAAGTCCCGGCGGGAGGGTTTGGGCATGAGCAGTTCTTC.

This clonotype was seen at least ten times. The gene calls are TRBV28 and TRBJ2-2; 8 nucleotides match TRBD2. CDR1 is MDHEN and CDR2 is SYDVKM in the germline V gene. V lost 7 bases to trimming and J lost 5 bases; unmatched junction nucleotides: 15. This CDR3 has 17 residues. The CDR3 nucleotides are TGTGCCAGCACTACGGGGGGGGTAGCGGTCGGAACCGGGGAGCTGTTTTTT. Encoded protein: CASTTGGVAVGTGELFF.

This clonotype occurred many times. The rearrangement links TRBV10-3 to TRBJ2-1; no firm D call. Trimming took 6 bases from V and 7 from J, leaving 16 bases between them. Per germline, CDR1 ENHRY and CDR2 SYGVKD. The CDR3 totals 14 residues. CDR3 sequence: CAISPILDRNEQFF. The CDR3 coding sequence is TGTGCCATCAGCCCAATCCTCGATCGGAATGAGCAGTTCTTC.

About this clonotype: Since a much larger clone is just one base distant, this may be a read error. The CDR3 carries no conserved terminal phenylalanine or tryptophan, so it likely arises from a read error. DNA for the CDR3: TGTGCCAGCACCCCCCCCTCGAACACCGGGGAGCTGTTTCTT. Amino acids: CASTPPSNTGELFL. The chain recombines TRBV7-2 with TRBJ2-2; D is undetermined. The CDR3 is 14 residues long. Germline V gene lookup returns CDR1 SGHTA and CDR2 FQGNSA. Deletions cut 7 bases from V and 0 bases from J, with 9 bases between.

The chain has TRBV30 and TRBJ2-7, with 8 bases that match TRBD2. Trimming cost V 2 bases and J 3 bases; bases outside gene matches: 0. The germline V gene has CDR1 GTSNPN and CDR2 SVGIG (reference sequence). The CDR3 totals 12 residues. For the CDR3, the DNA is TGTGCCTGGAGTAGCGGGAGCTACGAGCAGTACTTC. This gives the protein CAWSSGSYEQYF.

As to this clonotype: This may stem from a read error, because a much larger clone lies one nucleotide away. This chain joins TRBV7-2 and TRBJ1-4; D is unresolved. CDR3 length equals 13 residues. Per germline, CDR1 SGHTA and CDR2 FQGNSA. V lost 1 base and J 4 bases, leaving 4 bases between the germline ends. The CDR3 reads CASSLGFNEKLFF. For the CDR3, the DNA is TGTGCCAGCAGCTTAGGTTTTAATGAAAAACTGTTTTTT. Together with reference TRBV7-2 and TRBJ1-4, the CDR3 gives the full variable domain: GAGVSQSPSNKVTEKGKDVELRCDPISGHTALYWYRQSLGQGLEFLIYFQGNSAPDKSGLPSDRFSAERTGGSVSTLTIQRTQQEDSAVYLCASSLGFNEKLFFGSGTQLSVL.

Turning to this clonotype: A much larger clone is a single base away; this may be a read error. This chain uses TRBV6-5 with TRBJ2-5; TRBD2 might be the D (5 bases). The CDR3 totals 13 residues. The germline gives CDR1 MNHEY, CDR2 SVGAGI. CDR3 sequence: CANSYSEGGTQYF. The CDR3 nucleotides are TGTGCCAACAGTTACTCTGAGGGTGGGACCCAGTACTTC.

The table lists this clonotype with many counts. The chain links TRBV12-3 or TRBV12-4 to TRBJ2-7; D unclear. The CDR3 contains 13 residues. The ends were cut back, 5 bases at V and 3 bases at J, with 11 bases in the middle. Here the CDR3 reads CASSLQVYYEQYF. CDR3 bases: TGTGCCAGCAGTCTACAAGTATACTACGAGCAGTACTTC.

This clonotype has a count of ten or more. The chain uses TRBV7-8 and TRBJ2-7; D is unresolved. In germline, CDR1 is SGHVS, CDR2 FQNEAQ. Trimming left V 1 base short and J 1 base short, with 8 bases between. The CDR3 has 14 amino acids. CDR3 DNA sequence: TGTGCCAGCAGCTTAGAGGCGAGGTCCTACGAGCAGTACTTC. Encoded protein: CASSLEARSYEQYF.

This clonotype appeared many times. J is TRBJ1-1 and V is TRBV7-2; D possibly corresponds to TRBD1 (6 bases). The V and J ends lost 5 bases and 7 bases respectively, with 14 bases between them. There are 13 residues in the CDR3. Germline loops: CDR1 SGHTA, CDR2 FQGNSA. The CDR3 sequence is CASSNRVGSEAFF. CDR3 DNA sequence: TGTGCCAGCAGCAACAGGGTGGGTAGTGAAGCTTTCTTT.

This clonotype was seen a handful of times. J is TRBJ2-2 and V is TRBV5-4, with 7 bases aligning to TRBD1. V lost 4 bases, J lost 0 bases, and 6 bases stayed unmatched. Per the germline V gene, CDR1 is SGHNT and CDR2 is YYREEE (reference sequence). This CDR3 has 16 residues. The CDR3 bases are TGTGCCAGCAGCCTGAAGACAGGGACGAACACCGGGGAGCTGTTTTTT. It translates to CASSLKTGTNTGELFF. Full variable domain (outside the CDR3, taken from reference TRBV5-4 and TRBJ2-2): ETGVTQSPTHLIKTRGQQVTLRCSSQSGHNTVSWYQQALGQGPQFIFQYYREEENGRGNFPPRFSGLQFPNYSSELNVNALELDDSALYLCASSLKTGTNTGELFFGEGSRLTVL.

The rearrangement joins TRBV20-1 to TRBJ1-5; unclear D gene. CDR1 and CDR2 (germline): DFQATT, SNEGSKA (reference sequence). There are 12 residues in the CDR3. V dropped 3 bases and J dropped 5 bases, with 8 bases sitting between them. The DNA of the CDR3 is TGCAGTGCTAGGAGTGGGGATCAGCCCCAGCATTTT. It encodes CSARSGDQPQHF.

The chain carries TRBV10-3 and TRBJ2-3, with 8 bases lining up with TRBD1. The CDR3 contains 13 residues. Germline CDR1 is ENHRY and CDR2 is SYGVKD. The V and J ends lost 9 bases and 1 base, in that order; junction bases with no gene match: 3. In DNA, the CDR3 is TGTGCCATGAAGGGACAGGGCACAGATACGCAGTATTTT. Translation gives CAMKGQGTDTQYF.